This T cell receptor (beta chain) came from a study of shared clonotypes between healthy human individuals. The study's findings and limits: Shared clonotypes: about 5% naive CD4, roughly 3.5% naive CD8, 2% to 2.5% memory CD4, approximately 0.41% memory CD8. Non-shared clonotypes were found to have lower generation probabilities than the clonotypes that were shared by all four of the sorted-subset donors. Sampling covered nothing but blood. Tissue TCR repertoires likely differ from those found in blood.

Trimming pared 5 bases from V and 4 bases from J, leaving 8 bases between. The CDR3 spans 13 residues. Germline CDR1 is MNHNY and CDR2 is SVGAGI (reference sequence). A remark on this clone: Its target is unknown.

The method was immunoSEQ multiplex PCR; TCRdb's version includes in-frame clones alone and lacks a portion of them. The sample has some 2.3 million clones; approximately 95% are singletons. In the CD4+ fraction, cells were divided into CD45RA+ naive and CD45RA-negative memory subsets. The chain is built from TRBV6-6 and TRBJ1-4; maybe TRBD1 (6 bases). The sample was naive CD4+ T cells from PBMCs. Subset of the sample: CD45RA+ positively selected. This TCR derives from a man between 18 and 29 years old in good health. Some clones in this sample may be carry-over from other donors' samples. The CDR3 sequence is CASSTQGNEKLFF. The DNA of the CDR3 is TGTGCCAGCAGTACACAGGGTAATGAAAAACTGTTTTTT.